This T cell receptor beta chain came from a study of T cell changes during pregnancy in multiple sclerosis. The CDR3 contains 15 residues. Germline assignment: CDR1 SGHNT and CDR2 YYREEE (reference sequence). V lost 4 bases and J lost 2; bases outside the gene matches: 3. Measured with immunoSEQ multiplex PCR; TCRdb has only the in-frame clones, and not every one. The sample holds around 130,000 clones, roughly 95% seen once. The TCR comes from a female donor with multiple sclerosis, enrolled in a pregnancy study. This sequence joins TRBV5-4 and TRBJ2-2; 9 bases are a match to TRBD1. The source was peripheral blood, collected after pregnancy. In DNA, the CDR3 is TGTGCCAGCAGCCGGGACAGGGCCAACACCGGGGAGCTGTTTTTT. Translating it yields CASSRDRANTGELFF.